The T cell receptor (beta chain) under discussion was sequenced for a study of identical twins. TCRdb called the 5' RACE reads again in MiXCR, with one record for every CDR3 protein. The sample records approximately 1.8 million distinct CDR3 sequences, about 30% being singletons. This clonotype was seen repeatedly, ten times or more. Germline loops: CDR1 LGHDT, CDR2 YNNKEL (reference sequence). The V segment lost 0 bases and the J segment 6 bases; nucleotides outside the gene matches: 2. The CDR3 is 15 residues long. Sequences were obtained from cord blood. This clonotype was sampled from a newborn girl in good health. The genes are TRBV3-1 and TRBJ2-1; 10 nucleotides align to TRBD2. In DNA, the CDR3 is TGTGCCAGCAGCCAAGAAGGGACTAGCGCCAATGAGCAGTTCTTC. It yields the protein CASSQEGTSANEQFF.